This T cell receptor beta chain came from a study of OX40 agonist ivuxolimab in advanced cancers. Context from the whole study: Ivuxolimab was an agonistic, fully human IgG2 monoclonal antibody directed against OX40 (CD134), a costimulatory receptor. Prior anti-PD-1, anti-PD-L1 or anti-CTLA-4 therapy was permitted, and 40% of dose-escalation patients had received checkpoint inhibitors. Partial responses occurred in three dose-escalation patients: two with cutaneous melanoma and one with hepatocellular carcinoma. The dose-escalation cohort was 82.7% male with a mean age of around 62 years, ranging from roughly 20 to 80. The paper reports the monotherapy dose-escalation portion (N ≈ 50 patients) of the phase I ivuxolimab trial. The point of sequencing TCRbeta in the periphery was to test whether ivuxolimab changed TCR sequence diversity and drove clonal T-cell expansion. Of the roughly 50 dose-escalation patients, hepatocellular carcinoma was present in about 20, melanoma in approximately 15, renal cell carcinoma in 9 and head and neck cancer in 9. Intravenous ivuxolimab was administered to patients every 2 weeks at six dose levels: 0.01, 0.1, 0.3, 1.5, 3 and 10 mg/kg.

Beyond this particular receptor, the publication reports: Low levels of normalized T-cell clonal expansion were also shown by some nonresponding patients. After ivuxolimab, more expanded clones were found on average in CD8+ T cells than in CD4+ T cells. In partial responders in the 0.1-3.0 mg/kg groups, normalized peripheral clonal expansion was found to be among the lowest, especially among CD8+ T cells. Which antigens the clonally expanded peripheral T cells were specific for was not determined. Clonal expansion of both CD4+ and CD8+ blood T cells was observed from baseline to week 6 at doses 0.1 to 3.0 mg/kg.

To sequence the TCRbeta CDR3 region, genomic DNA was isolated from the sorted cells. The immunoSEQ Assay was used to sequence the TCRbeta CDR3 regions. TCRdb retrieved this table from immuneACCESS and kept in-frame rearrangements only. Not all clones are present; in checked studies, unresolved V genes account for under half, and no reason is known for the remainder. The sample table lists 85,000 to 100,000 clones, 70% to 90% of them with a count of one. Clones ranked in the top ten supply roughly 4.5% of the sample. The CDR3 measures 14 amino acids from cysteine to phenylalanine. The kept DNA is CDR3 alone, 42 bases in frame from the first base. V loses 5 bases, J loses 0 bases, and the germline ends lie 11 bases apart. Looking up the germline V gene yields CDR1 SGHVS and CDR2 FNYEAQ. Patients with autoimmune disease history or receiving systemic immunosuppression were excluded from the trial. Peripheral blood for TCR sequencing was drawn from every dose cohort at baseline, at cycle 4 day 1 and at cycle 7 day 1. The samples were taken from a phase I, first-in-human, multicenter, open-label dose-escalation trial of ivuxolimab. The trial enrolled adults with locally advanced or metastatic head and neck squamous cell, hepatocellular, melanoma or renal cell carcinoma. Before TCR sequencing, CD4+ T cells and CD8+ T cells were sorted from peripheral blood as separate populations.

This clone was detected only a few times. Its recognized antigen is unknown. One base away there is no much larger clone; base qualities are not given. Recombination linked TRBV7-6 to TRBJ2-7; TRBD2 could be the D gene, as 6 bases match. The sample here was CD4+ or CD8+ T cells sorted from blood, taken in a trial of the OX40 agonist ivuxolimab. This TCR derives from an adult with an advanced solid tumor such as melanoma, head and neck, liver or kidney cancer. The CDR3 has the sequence CASSPGGVSYEQYF. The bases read TGTGCCAGCAGCCCCGGGGGAGTCTCCTACGAGCAGTACTTC.